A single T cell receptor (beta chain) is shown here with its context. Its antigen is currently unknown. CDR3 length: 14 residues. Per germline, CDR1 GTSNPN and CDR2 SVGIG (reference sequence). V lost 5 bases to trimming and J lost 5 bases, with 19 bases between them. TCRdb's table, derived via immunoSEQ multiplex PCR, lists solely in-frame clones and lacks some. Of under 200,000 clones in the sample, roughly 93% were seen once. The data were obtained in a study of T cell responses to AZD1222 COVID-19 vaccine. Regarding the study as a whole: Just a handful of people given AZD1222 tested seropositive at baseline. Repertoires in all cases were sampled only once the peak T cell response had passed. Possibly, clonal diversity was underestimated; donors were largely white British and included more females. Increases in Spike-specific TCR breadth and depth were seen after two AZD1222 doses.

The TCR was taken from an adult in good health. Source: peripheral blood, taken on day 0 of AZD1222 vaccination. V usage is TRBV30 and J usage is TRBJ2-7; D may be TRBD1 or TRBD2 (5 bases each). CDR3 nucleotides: TGTGCCTGGGATCCGGGACCCAGAGCCGACGAGCAGTACTTC. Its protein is CAWDPGPRADEQYF.